The rows below give T cell receptor beta chains drawn from one sample of a study of blood T cell repertoires in COVID-19. Generated by immunoSEQ multiplex PCR, the TCRdb table keeps only in-frame clones and is missing some. The table lists over 100,000 clones, 70% to 90% of them singletons. Specimen: peripheral blood. Receptor source: a man in his forties or fifties with acute or convalescent COVID-19. Both conserved end residues are part of each CDR3. A D gene is named only where the DNA matches it firmly. Only part of the rows carry a size: once, few, many, or a class if the clone is expanded.

d_gene	v_gene	j_gene	abundance	CDR3nt	CDR3aa
-	TRBV29-1	TRBJ1-1	-	TGCAGCGTTGAAACGACAGCTAAGAAGGCTGAAGCTTTCTTT	CSVETTAKKAEAFF
-	TRBV6-5	TRBJ1-3	-	TGTGCCAGCAGTTACGCCAGGGCCTCCGGAAACACCATATATTTT	CASSYARASGNTIYF
-	TRBV18	TRBJ1-6	-	TGTGCCAGCTCACCGGGGAGAAATTCACCCCTCCACTTT	CASSPGRNSPLHF
-	TRBV10-3	TRBJ2-7	once	TGTGCCATTAGGGACTCCTCATTTCACGAGCAGTACTTC	CAIRDSSFHEQYF
-	TRBV12-5	TRBJ1-1	-	TGTGCTAGTGGTTTGGGAGCGGCGGGTGAAGCTTTCTTT	CASGLGAAGEAFF
TRBD1	TRBV4-1	TRBJ2-3	-	TGCGCCAGCAGCCAAGAAGAACAGGGGAAAGCCACAGATACGCAGTATTTT	CASSQEEQGKATDTQYF
TRBD1	TRBV3-1/TRBV3-2	TRBJ1-2	-	TGTGCCAGCAGCCCTGCCCCGGGACAGGGGCCGGATGGCTACACCTTC	CASSPAPGQGPDGYTF
TRBD1	TRBV2	TRBJ1-5	-	TGTGCCAGCACACAGGGGCTGGGCAATCAGCCCCAGCATTTT	CASTQGLGNQPQHF
TRBD2	TRBV7-2	TRBJ2-7	-	TGTGCCAGCAGCCTAGGACTAGCGGGGCTCAACGAGCAGTACTTC	CASSLGLAGLNEQYF
-	TRBV9	TRBJ2-7	few	TGTGCCAGCAGCGTAAGTACTAGCTCCTACGAGCAGTACTTC	CASSVSTSSYEQYF
TRBD1	TRBV30	TRBJ1-1	once	TGTGCCTGGAGCCGGGACAGAGACGCTGAAGCTTTCTTT	CAWSRDRDAEAFF
TRBD2	TRBV5-4	TRBJ2-1	-	TGTGCCAGCAGCTTGTATACTAGCGGGAGGGATGAGCAGTTCTTC	CASSLYTSGRDEQFF
TRBD2	TRBV18	TRBJ2-2	-	TGTGCCAGCTCGCCTAGCGGTAGCACCGGGGAGCTGTTTTTT	CASSPSGSTGELFF
-	TRBV3-1/TRBV3-2	TRBJ2-5	once	TGTGCCAGCAGCCACCATAGCGAGACCCAGTACTTC	CASSHHSETQYF
-	TRBV5-4	TRBJ1-6	-	TGTGCCAGCAGCCCAAGAGAGGGATTGGGCAATTCACCCCTCCACTTT	CASSPREGLGNSPLHF
-	TRBV10-2	TRBJ2-7	-	TGCGCCAGCAGTGAGCCGGGACAATCCGAGCAGTACTTC	CASSEPGQSEQYF